Presented here are 8 T cell receptor beta chains from one specimen sequenced in a study of OX40 agonist ivuxolimab in advanced cancers. Profiling relied on immunoSEQ multiplex PCR, and the TCRdb table lists in-frame clones only, not all of them. The repertoire holds 40,000 to 50,000 clones, with roughly four fifths as singletons. Source: CD4+ or CD8+ T cells sorted from blood, taken in a trial of the OX40 agonist ivuxolimab. The receptors here all came from an adult with an advanced solid tumor such as melanoma, head and neck, liver or kidney cancer.

CDR3 sequence reads: CASSSGLGGQETQYF. Written as DNA, the CDR3 is TGTGCCAGCTCATCGGGACTAGGAGGCCAAGAGACCCAGTACTTC. This rearrangement joins TRBV18 to TRBJ2-5; 8 bases agree with TRBD2. The CDR3 extends over 15 amino acids. CDR1 is KGHSH and CDR2 is LQKENI in the germline V gene. V was clipped by 5 bases and J by 1 base; unmatched bases: 6.

This clone showed up just a few times. The V and J genes are TRBV30 and TRBJ1-1, with no clear D. This CDR3 comprises 13 residues. The germline V gene encodes CDR1 GTSNPN and CDR2 SVGIG (reference sequence). The germline V and J ends were trimmed by 3 bases and 0 bases, with 8 bases remaining between them. CDR3 sequence (DNA): TGTGCCTGGAGAAGAACAGTGAACACTGAAGCTTTCTTT. Protein product: CAWRRTVNTEAFF.

The rearrangement uses TRBV5-6 and TRBJ1-5; tentatively, D is TRBD1 (6 bases). CDR3 length: 14 amino acids. The V and J ends lost 2 bases and 5 bases respectively, with 11 bases between them. CDR1 is SGHDT, CDR2 YYEEEE, per germline. The CDR3 coding sequence is TGTGCCAGCAGCTTCGGGACACCCGATCAGCCCCAGCATTTT. Its translation: CASSFGTPDQPQHF.

Details on this clone: Other DNA sequences from this sample encode an identical CDR3 as well. The rearrangement uses TRBV11-2 and TRBJ2-1, with TRBD2 matching 11 bases. V was pared by 5 bases and J by 4 bases, with 10 bases of the junction left unmatched. CDR1 is SGHAT and CDR2 is FQNNGV in the germline V gene. The CDR3 is 17 amino acids. The CDR3 coding sequence is TGTGCCAGCAGCCCCCGGTTAGCGGGGGGGAGTTACAATGAGCAGTTCTTC. Its translation is CASSPRLAGGSYNEQFF.

This sequence joins TRBV30 and TRBJ1-6, with D possibly matching TRBD1 (5 bases). Trimming pared 4 bases from V and 7 bases from J, leaving 11 bases between. The CDR3 loop spans 13 amino acids. Germline CDR1 reads GTSNPN; CDR2 reads SVGIG (reference sequence). The CDR3 loop is CAWTDSRNSPLHF. Here the CDR3 DNA reads TGTGCCTGGACCGACAGCAGGAATTCACCCCTCCACTTT.

The rearrangement uses TRBV5-6 and TRBJ2-5; D not certain. The CDR3 consists of 14 residues. Germline V gene data show CDR1 as SGHDT and CDR2 as YYEEEE. Trimming took 4 bases from V and 2 from J, leaving 12 bases between them. CDR3 coding DNA: TGTGCCAGCAGCCCCGAAAGTTCACAAGAGACCCAGTACTTC. It codes for CASSPESSQETQYF.

The V gene is TRBV5-1, the J gene TRBJ1-6; D call uncertain. CDR1 is SGHRS, CDR2 YFSETQ, per germline. CDR3 size: 16 residues. The V end lost 0 bases, the J end lost 10 bases, and 17 bases lay between the germline ends. CDR3 nucleotide sequence: TGCGCCAGCAGCTTGGAACCCGGGAACAAACGCTCACCCCTCCACTTT. Its translation is CASSLEPGNKRSPLHF.

As DNA, the CDR3 is TGCGCCAGCAGCCCCGTTAAGGGAGGTCTCCGTGACTATGGCTACACCTTC. Its translation: CASSPVKGGLRDYGYTF. The V call is TRBV4-1, the J call TRBJ1-2; no clear D. CDR1 and CDR2 from the germline V gene are MGHRA and YSYEKL. This CDR3 contains 17 residues. The V end was cut by 4 bases, the J end by 3 bases, with 21 bases between.